A selection of T cell receptor beta chains follows, all from one sample in a study of T cells in narcolepsy. Sequenced by immunoSEQ multiplex PCR; TCRdb stores in-frame clones only, minus some. The data show 30,000 or so clones, about 80% seen once. Sequencing used CD45RA- memory CD4+ T cells from PBMCs. The receptors shown here come from a human donor with narcolepsy. CDR3s include the opening cysteine and the closing phenylalanine or tryptophan. D genes are given only for firm matches. Some rows mark clone size as missing; the rest say once, few, many or name a class of expanded clone.

v_call: TRBV7-9; j_call: TRBJ1-1; d_call: NA; clone_size: NA; cdr3_aa: CASSGGGSMNTEAFF; cdr3_nt: TGTGCCAGCAGCGGGGGGGGTTCTATGAACACTGAAGCTTTCTTT
v_call: TRBV5-1; j_call: TRBJ1-2; d_call: NA; clone_size: NA; cdr3_aa: CASSLAGARDGYTF; cdr3_nt: TGCGCCAGCAGCTTGGCGGGGGCTAGGGATGGCTACACCTTC
v_call: TRBV6-1; j_call: TRBJ2-5; d_call: NA; clone_size: NA; cdr3_aa: CASAGGLAGETQYF; cdr3_nt: TGTGCCTCAGCCGGGGGGCTCGCCGGGGAGACCCAGTACTTC
v_call: TRBV5-4; j_call: TRBJ2-2; d_call: TRBD1; clone_size: NA; cdr3_aa: CASSDRQGVNGELFF; cdr3_nt: TGTGCCAGCAGTGACAGACAGGGGGTTAACGGGGAGCTGTTTTTT
v_call: TRBV5-5; j_call: TRBJ2-7; d_call: NA; clone_size: few; cdr3_aa: CASSLTYPGDEQYF; cdr3_nt: TGTGCCAGCAGCCTAACGTATCCAGGGGACGAGCAGTACTTC
v_call: TRBV19; j_call: TRBJ1-3; d_call: NA; clone_size: NA; cdr3_aa: CASRTGLSGNTIYF; cdr3_nt: TGTGCCAGTAGAACAGGACTCTCTGGAAACACCATATATTTT
v_call: TRBV29-1; j_call: TRBJ1-3; d_call: TRBD1; clone_size: NA; cdr3_aa: CSVDKLGQPGNTIYF; cdr3_nt: TGCAGCGTTGATAAGTTGGGACAGCCTGGAAACACCATATATTTT
v_call: TRBV15; j_call: TRBJ2-3; d_call: TRBD2; clone_size: NA; cdr3_aa: CATSSRLAGGTDTQYF; cdr3_nt: TGTGCCACCAGCAGCCGACTAGCGGGAGGCACAGATACGCAGTATTTT
v_call: TRBV29-1; j_call: TRBJ1-2; d_call: TRBD1; clone_size: once; cdr3_aa: CSADRGFGYTF; cdr3_nt: TGCAGCGCAGACAGGGGGTTTGGCTACACCTTC
v_call: TRBV18; j_call: TRBJ2-5; d_call: TRBD1; clone_size: NA; cdr3_aa: CASSPPPGGETQYF; cdr3_nt: TGTGCCAGCTCACCACCCCCAGGGGGAGAGACCCAGTACTTC
v_call: TRBV11-3; j_call: TRBJ1-1; d_call: NA; clone_size: NA; cdr3_aa: CASSPDGIMNTEAFF; cdr3_nt: TGTGCCAGCAGCCCCGACGGAATAATGAACACTGAAGCTTTCTTT
v_call: TRBV5-1; j_call: TRBJ2-1; d_call: NA; clone_size: once; cdr3_aa: CASNRAGNEQFF; cdr3_nt: TGCGCCAGCAACCGGGCGGGCAATGAGCAGTTCTTC
v_call: TRBV28; j_call: TRBJ2-7; d_call: NA; clone_size: NA; cdr3_aa: CASSPPSSYEQYF; cdr3_nt: TGTGCCAGCAGTCCGCCCTCTTCCTACGAGCAGTACTTC
v_call: TRBV7-2; j_call: TRBJ2-7; d_call: TRBD1; clone_size: NA; cdr3_aa: CASSLAGTGRSYEQYF; cdr3_nt: TGTGCCAGCAGCTTAGCCGGGACAGGGAGATCCTACGAGCAGTACTTC
v_call: TRBV30; j_call: TRBJ1-5; d_call: NA; clone_size: NA; cdr3_aa: CAWSGGSNQPQHF; cdr3_nt: TGTGCCTGGAGTGGGGGGTCTAATCAGCCCCAGCATTTT
v_call: TRBV4-3; j_call: TRBJ2-3; d_call: NA; clone_size: NA; cdr3_aa: CASSQDAAWGATQYF; cdr3_nt: TGCGCCAGCAGCCAAGATGCGGCGTGGGGAGCTACGCAGTATTTT
v_call: TRBV7-2; j_call: TRBJ2-2; d_call: NA; clone_size: NA; cdr3_aa: CASRTLTGELFF; cdr3_nt: TGTGCCAGCAGAACGCTCACCGGGGAGCTGTTTTTT
v_call: TRBV5-4; j_call: TRBJ2-3; d_call: NA; clone_size: NA; cdr3_aa: CASSPRAAYTDTQYF; cdr3_nt: TGTGCCAGCAGCCCACGGGCAGCGTACACAGATACGCAGTATTTT
v_call: TRBV9; j_call: TRBJ2-1; d_call: TRBD1; clone_size: NA; cdr3_aa: CASSEGQGVYNEQFF; cdr3_nt: TGTGCCAGCAGCGAGGGACAGGGGGTTTACAATGAGCAGTTCTTC
v_call: TRBV11-2; j_call: TRBJ2-7; d_call: NA; clone_size: few; cdr3_aa: CASSLGRQAYEQYF; cdr3_nt: TGTGCCAGCAGCTTAGGCAGACAAGCCTACGAGCAGTACTTC
v_call: TRBV18; j_call: TRBJ2-7; d_call: NA; clone_size: NA; cdr3_aa: CASSQLAGEQYF; cdr3_nt: TGTGCCAGCTCACAACTGGCTGGCGAGCAGTACTTC
v_call: TRBV27; j_call: TRBJ2-2; d_call: NA; clone_size: NA; cdr3_aa: CASSFRGRGGTGELFF; cdr3_nt: TGTGCCAGCAGTTTTCGGGGTAGAGGGGGCACCGGGGAGCTGTTTTTT
v_call: TRBV5-6; j_call: TRBJ2-5; d_call: NA; clone_size: NA; cdr3_aa: CASSSGGVFETQYF; cdr3_nt: TGTGCCAGCAGCTCCGGGGGAGTGTTTGAGACCCAGTACTTC
v_call: TRBV18; j_call: TRBJ1-1; d_call: TRBD1; clone_size: NA; cdr3_aa: CASSSQGARDTEAFF; cdr3_nt: TGTGCCAGCTCGTCCCAGGGGGCGCGTGACACTGAAGCTTTCTTT
v_call: TRBV6-1; j_call: TRBJ2-5; d_call: NA; clone_size: few; cdr3_aa: CASSPGSGETQYF; cdr3_nt: TGTGCCAGCAGTCCCGGGTCCGGGGAGACCCAGTACTTC
v_call: TRBV29-1; j_call: TRBJ1-2; d_call: TRBD1; clone_size: NA; cdr3_aa: CSVNRGQGNNYGYTF; cdr3_nt: TGCAGCGTTAACCGCGGACAGGGGAATAACTATGGCTACACCTTC
v_call: TRBV6-5; j_call: TRBJ1-3; d_call: NA; clone_size: NA; cdr3_aa: CASSPTGSSGNTIYF; cdr3_nt: TGTGCCAGCAGCCCGACAGGCAGCTCTGGAAACACCATATATTTT
v_call: TRBV6-5; j_call: TRBJ1-1; d_call: NA; clone_size: NA; cdr3_aa: CASRVEGRAFF; cdr3_nt: TGTGCCAGCAGGGTAGAGGGCCGGGCTTTCTTT
v_call: TRBV2; j_call: TRBJ2-7; d_call: TRBD1; clone_size: NA; cdr3_aa: CASSDRGTGNYEQYF; cdr3_nt: TGTGCCAGCAGTGACCGAGGGACAGGGAACTACGAGCAGTACTTC
v_call: TRBV5-1; j_call: TRBJ1-5; d_call: NA; clone_size: NA; cdr3_aa: CASSLGSNQPQHF; cdr3_nt: TGCGCCAGCAGCTTGGGTAGCAATCAGCCCCAGCATTTT
v_call: TRBV6-1; j_call: TRBJ1-5; d_call: NA; clone_size: NA; cdr3_aa: CASSVAAAKQPQHF; cdr3_nt: TGTGCCAGCAGTGTAGCGGCAGCAAAACAGCCCCAGCATTTT
v_call: TRBV6-1; j_call: TRBJ1-3; d_call: NA; clone_size: NA; cdr3_aa: CASMVGTSSGNTIYF; cdr3_nt: TGTGCCAGCATGGTAGGCACCAGCTCTGGAAACACCATATATTTT
v_call: TRBV6-5; j_call: TRBJ1-2; d_call: NA; clone_size: NA; cdr3_aa: CASSELRNPYGYTF; cdr3_nt: TGTGCCAGCAGTGAATTGAGGAATCCTTATGGCTACACCTTC
v_call: TRBV11-1; j_call: TRBJ1-4; d_call: NA; clone_size: NA; cdr3_aa: CASKAPETEKLFF; cdr3_nt: TGTGCCAGCAAGGCCCCGGAGACGGAAAAACTGTTTTTT
v_call: TRBV28; j_call: TRBJ2-4; d_call: TRBD1; clone_size: NA; cdr3_aa: CASSLVGGSKNIQYF; cdr3_nt: TGTGCCAGCAGTTTGGTAGGGGGCTCAAAAAACATTCAGTACTTC
v_call: TRBV23-1; j_call: TRBJ2-7; d_call: TRBD1; clone_size: NA; cdr3_aa: CATPGDRGVSYEQYF; cdr3_nt: TGCGCCACCCCTGGGGACAGGGGGGTTTCCTACGAGCAGTACTTC
v_call: TRBV6-6; j_call: TRBJ1-3; d_call: NA; clone_size: NA; cdr3_aa: CASSHRTLSGNTIYF; cdr3_nt: TGTGCCAGCAGCCACCGGACTCTCTCTGGAAACACCATATATTTT
v_call: TRBV7-3; j_call: TRBJ2-7; d_call: NA; clone_size: NA; cdr3_aa: CASSSRRGTPYEQYF; cdr3_nt: TGTGCCAGCAGCTCCAGACGCGGGACCCCATACGAGCAGTACTTC
v_call: TRBV6-5; j_call: TRBJ2-7; d_call: NA; clone_size: NA; cdr3_aa: CASSVGGYEQYF; cdr3_nt: TGTGCCAGCAGTGTAGGGGGGTACGAGCAGTACTTC
v_call: TRBV5-5; j_call: TRBJ2-2; d_call: NA; clone_size: NA; cdr3_aa: CASSFLTGELFF; cdr3_nt: TGTGCCAGCAGCTTCTTGACCGGGGAGCTGTTTTTT
v_call: TRBV7-9; j_call: TRBJ1-1; d_call: NA; clone_size: NA; cdr3_aa: CASSYHREGMNTEAFF; cdr3_nt: TGTGCCAGCAGCTACCACAGGGAGGGGATGAACACTGAAGCTTTCTTT
v_call: TRBV4-1; j_call: TRBJ1-4; d_call: TRBD1; clone_size: NA; cdr3_aa: CASSQTGGEKLFF; cdr3_nt: TGCGCCAGCAGCCAAACAGGGGGTGAAAAACTGTTTTTT
v_call: TRBV6-5; j_call: TRBJ2-7; d_call: NA; clone_size: NA; cdr3_aa: CASSYTAGQSYEQYF; cdr3_nt: TGTGCCAGCAGTTACACCGCGGGACAGTCCTACGAGCAGTACTTC
v_call: TRBV6-5; j_call: TRBJ2-1; d_call: NA; clone_size: NA; cdr3_aa: CASSYEYSPVYNEQFF; cdr3_nt: TGTGCCAGCAGTTACGAATACAGCCCAGTCTACAATGAGCAGTTCTTC
v_call: TRBV30; j_call: TRBJ1-4; d_call: NA; clone_size: few; cdr3_aa: CAWSSQVVEKLFF; cdr3_nt: TGTGCCTGGAGTAGCCAGGTTGTGGAAAAACTGTTTTTT
v_call: TRBV18; j_call: TRBJ2-1; d_call: TRBD2; clone_size: NA; cdr3_aa: CASSPQGLAGVGEQFF; cdr3_nt: TGTGCCAGCTCACCCCAGGGACTAGCGGGGGTAGGTGAGCAGTTCTTC
v_call: TRBV10-3; j_call: TRBJ2-4; d_call: TRBD2; clone_size: NA; cdr3_aa: CAISESNSGGANIQYF; cdr3_nt: TGTGCCATCAGTGAGTCGAATAGCGGGGGGGCAAACATTCAGTACTTC
v_call: TRBV9; j_call: TRBJ2-2; d_call: NA; clone_size: NA; cdr3_aa: CASSVAFGGELFF; cdr3_nt: TGTGCCAGCAGCGTGGCATTTGGGGGGGAGCTGTTTTTT
v_call: TRBV9; j_call: TRBJ1-6; d_call: NA; clone_size: NA; cdr3_aa: CASSVGLSAGNSPLHF; cdr3_nt: TGTGCCAGCAGCGTAGGTTTAAGCGCGGGGAATTCACCCCTCCACTTT
v_call: TRBV4-2; j_call: TRBJ2-6; d_call: TRBD1; clone_size: few; cdr3_aa: CASSQPTGAGANVLTF; cdr3_nt: TGTGCCAGCAGCCAACCCACAGGGGCCGGGGCCAACGTCCTGACTTTC
v_call: TRBV7-2; j_call: TRBJ1-2; d_call: NA; clone_size: few; cdr3_aa: CASSPGGAGYGYTF; cdr3_nt: TGTGCCAGCAGCCCGGGGGGGGCCGGATATGGCTACACCTTC
v_call: TRBV30; j_call: TRBJ2-7; d_call: TRBD2; clone_size: NA; cdr3_aa: CACKLAGDYEQYF; cdr3_nt: TGTGCCTGCAAACTAGCGGGGGACTACGAGCAGTACTTC
v_call: TRBV19; j_call: TRBJ2-2; d_call: NA; clone_size: NA; cdr3_aa: CASSRRVENTGELFF; cdr3_nt: TGTGCCAGTAGTCGCCGCGTAGAGAACACCGGGGAGCTGTTTTTT
v_call: TRBV10-3; j_call: TRBJ1-1; d_call: TRBD1; clone_size: NA; cdr3_aa: CAIGLPGQGMTFF; cdr3_nt: TGTGCCATCGGCCTTCCGGGACAGGGAATGACTTTCTTT
v_call: TRBV21-1; j_call: TRBJ2-1; d_call: NA; clone_size: NA; cdr3_aa: CASNHAKGYEQFF; cdr3_nt: TGTGCCAGCAACCATGCCAAGGGTTATGAGCAGTTCTTC
v_call: TRBV29-1; j_call: TRBJ2-2; d_call: TRBD1; clone_size: NA; cdr3_aa: CSVAPRDRATGELFF; cdr3_nt: TGCAGCGTGGCACCGCGGGACAGGGCTACCGGGGAGCTGTTTTTT
v_call: TRBV11-2; j_call: TRBJ1-5; d_call: TRBD1; clone_size: NA; cdr3_aa: CASSQGASSHQPQHF; cdr3_nt: TGTGCCAGCTCACAGGGGGCATCCTCCCATCAGCCCCAGCATTTT
v_call: TRBV15; j_call: TRBJ2-1; d_call: NA; clone_size: NA; cdr3_aa: CATSARGGGGNEQFF; cdr3_nt: TGTGCCACCAGCGCCCGGGGAGGGGGGGGCAATGAGCAGTTCTTC
v_call: TRBV10-3; j_call: TRBJ1-3; d_call: TRBD1; clone_size: few; cdr3_aa: CAISEDRVGNTIYF; cdr3_nt: TGTGCCATCAGCGAAGACAGGGTCGGAAACACCATATATTTT